The next 24 T cell receptor beta chains were all read from a single sample in a study of a mutant IDH1 vaccine in newly diagnosed glioma. Time point meaning: week 11, during vaccination. Alongside topical imiquimod, each dose of vaccine comprised 300 ug of mutant IDH1 20-mer peptide. Profiled with immunoSEQ multiplex PCR; TCRdb holds only in-frame clones, not every one. The sample carries around 120,000 clones, roughly 78% recorded once. What these receptors recognize is not known. Sequences were derived from PBMCs, sampled from a glioma patient whose treatment included an IDH1 peptide vaccine. The receptors come from a middle-aged man with glioma.

This sequence joins TRBV28 and TRBJ2-7, with 9 bases lining up with TRBD1. The CDR3 length is 14 residues. Trimming removed 11 bases from V and 3 bases from J; junction bases left unmatched: 11. Germline V gene sequence: CDR1 MDHEN, CDR2 SYDVKM. The CDR3 loop reads CAARDRGSIYEQYF. The CDR3 DNA follows: TGTGCCGCCAGAGACAGGGGGAGTATCTACGAGCAGTACTTC.

This clone was counted only a few times. V is TRBV23-1 and J is TRBJ1-4; D unresolved. TRBV23-1 is recorded as an ORF, its role being uncertain. The CDR3 runs 14 residues. V lost 1 base to trimming and J lost 6 bases, with 9 bases between them. The CDR3 DNA sequence: TGCGCCAGCAGTCAATTTTGCCATGATGAAAAACTGTTTTTT. Its translation: CASSQFCHDEKLFF.

This clone turned up a few times. The chain combines TRBV21-1 with TRBJ2-6; the table's D call, TRBD1, was not checked against the DNA. TRBV21-1 is flagged as a pseudogene. This CDR3 has 19 amino acids. Here the CDR3 DNA reads TGTGCCAGCAGCTCCAATGGGGGGACAGCAATCTCTGGGGCCAACGTCCTGACTTTC. It encodes CASSSNGGTAISGANVLTF.

The gene calls are TRBV29-1 and TRBJ1-1, with D perhaps TRBD1 (5 bases). Trimming removed 7 bases from V and 0 bases from J, with 12 bases in between. The germline gives CDR1 SQVTM, CDR2 ANQGSEA. The CDR3 sequence is 13 residues long. CDR3 sequence reads: CSGLREMNTEAFF. DNA for the CDR3: TGCAGCGGCCTCAGGGAGATGAACACTGAAGCTTTCTTT. The whole variable domain, remainder taken from reference TRBV29-1 and TRBJ1-1, is SAVISQKPSRDICQRGTSLTIQCQVDSQVTMMFWYRQQPGQSLTLIATANQGSEATYESGFVIDKFPISRPNLTFSTLTVSNMSPEDSSIYLCSGLREMNTEAFFGQGTRLTVV.

This clone was observed a few times. This sequence joins TRBV7-2 and TRBJ1-4; TRBD1 matches 7 bases. This CDR3 has 15 residues. Trimming removed 7 bases from V and 4 bases from J; junction bases left unmatched: 9. The germline V gene encodes CDR1 SGHTA and CDR2 FQGNSA. DNA for the CDR3: TGTGCCAGCACCCTGGGGACAGCGATTAATGAAAAACTGTTTTTT. Residues: CASTLGTAINEKLFF.

This rearrangement joins TRBV7-8 to TRBJ2-7, with TRBD2 matching over 13 bases. The length of the CDR3 is 14 residues. V lost 10 bases and J lost 6; bases outside the gene matches: 9. Germline CDR1 and CDR2: SGHVS and FQNEAQ. CDR3 residues: CATLRTSGGTEQYF. The CDR3 nucleotides are TGTGCCACCCTGAGGACTAGCGGGGGAACCGAGCAGTACTTC.

This clone showed up just once. The V and J genes are TRBV28 and TRBJ1-1; weak D call: TRBD1 (5 bases). Per germline, CDR1 MDHEN and CDR2 SYDVKM. The CDR3 is 13 amino acids. Trimming removed 10 bases at V and 3 bases at J, with 15 bases between. The CDR3 coding sequence is TGTGCCACCTCCGGGACGGCCGACACTGAAGCTTTCTTT. It is translated as CATSGTADTEAFF.

The V gene is TRBV5-4, the J gene TRBJ2-7, with unresolved D. The V end lost 1 base, the J end lost 4 bases, and 9 bases lay between the germline ends. Germline V gene data show CDR1 as SGHNT and CDR2 as YYREEE (reference sequence). The CDR3 has 13 residues. For the CDR3, the DNA is TGTGCCAGCAGCTTGTCGCCGGGTTACGAGCAGTACTTC. This sequence encodes CASSLSPGYEQYF.

The rearrangement uses TRBV5-4 and TRBJ1-1; unclear D gene. The V end lost 2 bases, the J end lost 6 bases, and 11 bases lay between the germline ends. There are 13 residues in the CDR3. Germline values: CDR1 SGHNT, CDR2 YYREEE (reference sequence). CDR3 bases: TGTGCCAGCAGCTTCAGCGGGTCCCCTGAAGCTTTCTTT. Translated: CASSFSGSPEAFF.

The J gene is TRBJ2-7, the V gene TRBV28; 7 bases line up with TRBD2. Trimming removed 5 bases from V and 6 bases from J; junction bases left unmatched: 13. The CDR3 has 15 amino acids. Germline V gene sequence: CDR1 MDHEN, CDR2 SYDVKM. The CDR3 DNA sequence: TGTGCCAGCAGTCCCCAGGGCGGGGGAGAATTCGAGCAGTACTTC. As protein: CASSPQGGGEFEQYF.

The chain is built from TRBV19 and TRBJ2-7; D call uncertain. The CDR3 consists of 11 residues. Germline V gene data show CDR1 as LNHDA and CDR2 as SQIVND (reference sequence). V lost 5 bases and J lost 3, with 5 bases in between. The CDR3 DNA follows: TGTGCCAGTAGTCAAGGCTACGAGCAGTACTTC. Protein sequence: CASSQGYEQYF.

The chain links TRBV29-1 to TRBJ2-2; D unresolved. There are 10 residues in the CDR3. Germline assignment: CDR1 SQVTM and CDR2 ANQGSEA. V was clipped by 7 bases and J by 3 bases, with 3 bases between them. As DNA, the CDR3 is TGCAGCGCTTACACCGGGGAGCTGTTTTTT. It translates to CSAYTGELFF.

This chain joins TRBV4-3 and TRBJ2-2; D gene unclear. V was clipped by 3 bases and J by 4 bases, with 9 bases between them. Per the germline V gene, CDR1 is LGHNA and CDR2 is YSLEER. The CDR3 is 14 amino acids. The CDR3 protein is CASSQSTSTGELFF. Here the CDR3 DNA reads TGCGCCAGCAGCCAGTCGACCAGCACCGGGGAGCTGTTTTTT.

V gene TRBV2 combines with J gene TRBJ2-3; D is uncertain. The germline CDR1 and CDR2 sequences are SNHLY and FYNNEI. V shed 6 bases and J shed 1 base, with 14 bases lying between them. This CDR3 has 15 amino acids. Here the CDR3 DNA reads TGTGCCAGCAGCGCTCTGTTAGCTGGCACAGATACGCAGTATTTT. Encoded protein: CASSALLAGTDTQYF.

The chain employs TRBV19 and TRBJ2-2, with D perhaps matching TRBD1 (5 bases). CDR1 and CDR2 (germline): LNHDA, SQIVND (reference sequence). The V and J ends lost 1 base and 3 bases respectively, with 9 bases between them. CDR3 length equals 15 residues. The CDR3 DNA reads as TGTGCCAGTAGTATAGGACAGAGTGACACCGGGGAGCTGTTTTTT. It translates to CASSIGQSDTGELFF.

The chain joins TRBV7-9 to TRBJ1-1, with 8 bases that match TRBD1. The V and J ends lost 3 bases and 7 bases, in that order; junction bases with no gene match: 10. Germline V CDR1 and CDR2: SEHNR, FQNEAQ (reference sequence). The CDR3 has 15 residues. The CDR3 DNA sequence: TGTGCCAGCAGCTTTAGGACAGGGTCTGAGGGTGAAGCTTTCTTT. Protein sequence: CASSFRTGSEGEAFF.

The rearrangement uses TRBV2 and TRBJ2-1, with 8 bases lining up with TRBD2. J was trimmed by 9 bases and V by 5 bases; bases with no gene match: 12. The CDR3 has 15 residues. Germline lookup yields CDR1 SNHLY and CDR2 FYNNEI. CDR3 DNA sequence: TGTGCCAGCAGTTGGGGTAGCGGGAAGCAGTCTGAGCAGTTCTTC. Amino acid sequence: CASSWGSGKQSEQFF.

A note on this clone: This is likely an artifact of a read error, given a far larger clone one base away. The chain is built from TRBV7-9 and TRBJ2-6, with a possible D match to TRBD1 (6 bases). Germline CDR1 is SEHNR and CDR2 is FQNEAQ (reference sequence). CDR3 length: 16 residues. V was trimmed by 1 base and J by 1 base, leaving 8 bases between them. The CDR3 spells CASSLDRVSGANVLTF. As DNA, the CDR3 is TGTGCCAGCAGCTTAGACAGGGTTTCTGGGGCCAACGTCCTGACTTTC.

This CDR3 reads CASSSRVGLEQYF. Here the CDR3 DNA reads TGTGCCAGCAGCTCCCGAGTAGGGCTCGAGCAGTACTTC. The chain has TRBV7-8 and TRBJ2-7; no reliable D call. Germline CDR1 is SGHVS and CDR2 is FQNEAQ. V shed 4 bases and J shed 6 bases, with 13 bases lying between them. This CDR3 comprises 13 residues.

The chain couples TRBV6-6 to TRBJ1-1, with D maybe TRBD1 (5 bases). This CDR3 contains 13 residues. Germline V CDR1 and CDR2: MNHNY, SVGAGI (reference sequence). Trimming removed 6 bases at V and 2 bases at J, with 10 bases between. This chain's CDR3 is CASSPGANTEAFF. Written as DNA, the CDR3 is TGTGCCAGCAGCCCCGGGGCAAACACTGAAGCTTTCTTT.

This rearrangement joins TRBV7-2 to TRBJ1-1; no firm D call. V was pared by 7 bases and J by 7 bases, with 13 bases between. This CDR3 is built from 12 residues. CDR1 is SGHTA and CDR2 is FQGNSA in the germline V gene. The CDR3 DNA sequence: TGTGCCAGCACCCGAGGGTTTGATGAAGCTTTCTTT. Protein sequence: CASTRGFDEAFF.

V is TRBV6-5 and J is TRBJ2-7; D assignment may be TRBD1 or TRBD2 (5 bases each). Germline V gene sequence: CDR1 MNHEY, CDR2 SVGAGI. The CDR3 is 14 residues long. V gave up 2 bases and J gave up 0 bases, with 8 bases separating them. The CDR3 nucleotides are TGTGCCAGCAGTTACAGGGACGTCTCCTACGAGCAGTACTTC. It codes for CASSYRDVSYEQYF.

The rearrangement joins TRBV6-5 to TRBJ2-3; D is possibly TRBD2 (6 bases). The CDR3 is 14 amino acids. Germline V gene sequence: CDR1 MNHEY, CDR2 SVGAGI. Trimming took 0 bases from V and 6 from J, leaving 10 bases between them. CDR3 region: CASSYSRSGDTQYF. The CDR3 nucleotides are TGTGCCAGCAGTTACTCGAGGAGCGGGGATACGCAGTATTTT.

The rearrangement uses TRBV4-3 and TRBJ2-3; D call uncertain. CDR3 size: 14 residues. Germline assignment: CDR1 LGHNA and CDR2 YSLEER. Trimming cost V 2 bases and J 0 bases, with 6 bases left between them. This chain's CDR3 is CASSQTLSTDTQYF. The CDR3 DNA reads TGCGCCAGCAGCCAAACCCTGAGCACAGATACGCAGTATTTT.